This passage covers 20 T cell receptor beta chains from one sample sequenced in a study of molecular identifiers for immune sequencing clone quantification. Via MiXCR, TCRdb re-called the PCR reads, giving one row per CDR3 protein. The table lists hundreds of thousands of distinct CDR3 sequences, nearly 20% of them singletons. The sequencing input was naive CD8+ T cells from blood, with Jurkat cell RNA spiked in. Subset here: FACS-sorted CD8+CD4-CCR7+CD45RA+ naive T cells. The origin of the receptors is a human donor in good health. Some libraries in this study had Jurkat cell RNA spiked in.

This sequence joins TRBV3-2 and TRBJ2-5; TRBD1 was called by the table and not checked on the DNA. TRBV3-2 has pseudogene status. The CDR3 has 15 amino acids. The DNA of the CDR3 is TGTGCCAGCAGCCAAGAGGGGGATCCTGGGAAGACCCAGTACTTC. Its protein product is CASSQEGDPGKTQYF.

The chain joins TRBV7-9 to TRBJ2-3; weak D call: TRBD2 (5 bases). Per germline, CDR1 SEHNR and CDR2 FQNEAQ (reference sequence). This CDR3 is built from 13 residues. The germline V and J ends were trimmed by 5 bases and 10 bases, with 16 bases remaining between them. The CDR3: CASSPEGTDAQYF. The CDR3 coding sequence is TGTGCCAGCAGCCCCGAGGGAACTGATGCGCAGTATTTT.

This clonotype was observed many times. The chain combines TRBV12-3 or TRBV12-4 with TRBJ2-2; D perhaps matches TRBD1 (6 bases). The CDR3 is 15 residues long. Trimming cost V 5 bases and J 1 base, with 11 bases left between them. In DNA form, the CDR3 reads TGTGCCAGCAGTAACATACAGGGGAACACCGGGGAGCTGTTTTTT. Protein: CASSNIQGNTGELFF.

This clonotype was observed at least ten times. This chain connects TRBV6-6 to TRBJ2-7, with TRBD1 matching 8 bases. V was clipped by 2 bases and J by 5 bases; unmatched bases: 5. This CDR3 is built from 14 residues. CDR1 and CDR2 from the germline V gene are MNHNY and SVGAGI (reference sequence). The CDR3 protein is CASSYTGGQNEQYF. CDR3 coding DNA: TGTGCCAGCAGTTACACAGGGGGGCAGAACGAGCAGTACTTC.

This clonotype was found many times. This chain connects TRBV9 to TRBJ2-7; D assignment may be TRBD1 or TRBD2 (5 bases each). The CDR3 consists of 14 residues. V gave up 0 bases and J gave up 2 bases, with 9 bases separating them. CDR1 SGDLS and CDR2 YYNGEE come from the germline V gene. CDR3 protein: CASSVEGDAYEQYF. CDR3 in DNA: TGTGCCAGCAGCGTAGAAGGGGACGCCTACGAGCAGTACTTC.

The table lists this clonotype with many counts. CDR3 protein: CSALGLAGVGVKNEQYF. CDR3 sequence (DNA): TGCAGTGCTTTGGGACTAGCGGGAGTAGGTGTAAAGAACGAGCAGTACTTC. This chain uses TRBV20-1 with TRBJ2-7; 14 bases match TRBD2. The ends lost 5 bases at V and 5 bases at J; junction bases unmatched: 14. CDR3 length equals 17 residues. The germline V gene has CDR1 DFQATT and CDR2 SNEGSKA (reference sequence).

This clonotype was counted ten times or more. V gene TRBV5-1 combines with J gene TRBJ2-7; D gene uncertain. V dropped 0 bases and J dropped 7 bases, with 11 bases sitting between them. Germline CDR1 and CDR2: SGHRS and YFSETQ. The CDR3 runs to 13 residues. The CDR3 sequence: CASSLGHLREQYF. The DNA of the CDR3 is TGCGCCAGCAGCTTGGGGCATCTCCGGGAGCAGTACTTC.

This clonotype occurred many times. The V call is TRBV29-1, the J call TRBJ2-2, with 9 bases identical to TRBD1. J was trimmed by 0 bases and V by 3 bases; bases with no gene match: 2. Germline V CDR1 and CDR2: SQVTM, ANQGSEA. There are 15 residues in the CDR3. The CDR3 sequence is CSVEGQGANTGELFF. The CDR3 DNA is TGCAGCGTTGAGGGACAGGGAGCGAACACCGGGGAGCTGTTTTTT.

Regarding this clonotype: A much larger clonotype is one base distant, so this may be a read error. As the CDR3 is not closed by the conserved phenylalanine or tryptophan, this likely results from a read error. V usage is TRBV27 and J usage is TRBJ2-7; no definite D call. Germline CDR1 reads MNHEY; CDR2 reads SMNVEV (reference sequence). The CDR3 runs 14 residues. Trimming left V 2 bases short and J 2 bases short, with 10 bases between. The CDR3 DNA follows: TGTGCCAGCAGTTTAGTCCCGGGCGCCTACGAGCAGTACCTC. It translates to CASSLVPGAYEQYL.

The chain couples TRBV7-3 to TRBJ2-7; D possibly corresponds to TRBD2 (6 bases). Germline V gene lookup returns CDR1 SGHTA and CDR2 FQGTGA. The ends were cut back, 5 bases at V and 4 bases at J, with 15 bases in the middle. The CDR3 has 14 residues. CDR3 in amino acids: CASSLRLGGYEQYF. The CDR3 coding sequence is TGTGCCAGCAGCCTCAGACTAGGAGGGTACGAGCAGTACTTC.

The chain carries TRBV13 and TRBJ2-7; 7 bases line up with TRBD2. V lost 3 bases to trimming and J lost 2 bases; unmatched junction nucleotides: 10. Germline V lookup: CDR1 PRHDT, CDR2 FYEKMQ (reference sequence). The CDR3 is 16 amino acids. Written as DNA, the CDR3 is TGTGCCAGCAGCTTCGGCGGGGGTAAACTTACCTACGAGCAGTACTTC. Its protein is CASSFGGGKLTYEQYF.

This clonotype was observed at least ten times. The chain is built from TRBV19 and TRBJ1-2; D possibly corresponds to TRBD1 (5 bases). This CDR3 contains 13 residues. Trimming removed 7 bases from V and 5 bases from J, with 14 bases in between. Germline V lookup: CDR1 LNHDA, CDR2 SQIVND (reference sequence). The CDR3, as DNA: TGTGCCAGTAATATCGGGGGACCTTATGGCTACACCTTC. Its translation is CASNIGGPYGYTF.

This clonotype was seen repeatedly, ten times or more. The chain carries TRBV20-1 and TRBJ2-7; D remains unclear. Germline CDR1 reads DFQATT; CDR2 reads SNEGSKA (reference sequence). This CDR3 is 12 amino acids long. V dropped 7 bases and J dropped 0 bases, with 10 bases sitting between them. The DNA for the CDR3 is TGCAGTGTCCCGACGGCCTCCTACGAGCAGTACTTC. Translated, it gives CSVPTASYEQYF.

The sample holds many counts of this clonotype. The chain couples TRBV27 to TRBJ2-3; D is possibly TRBD2 (6 bases). This CDR3 spans 16 amino acids. CDR1 and CDR2 from the germline V gene are MNHEY and SMNVEV (reference sequence). Trimming removed 1 base at V and 1 base at J, with 12 bases between. The CDR3 sequence is CASSLLREKGTDTQYF. DNA for the CDR3: TGTGCCAGCAGTTTATTACGGGAGAAGGGCACAGATACGCAGTATTTT.

The V and J genes are TRBV30 and TRBJ2-7, with TRBD1 matching 8 bases. The ends lost 1 base at V and 2 bases at J; junction bases unmatched: 4. The germline V gene encodes CDR1 GTSNPN and CDR2 SVGIG (reference sequence). This CDR3 has 14 residues. This chain's CDR3 is CAWSADRAPYEQYF. The CDR3 bases are TGTGCCTGGAGTGCGGACAGGGCCCCCTACGAGCAGTACTTC.

Of note for this clonotype: Given a much more abundant clone one base away, this may be a read error. The V gene is TRBV13, the J gene TRBJ2-1; D is uncertain. V lost 5 bases and J lost 10, with 9 bases in between. The CDR3 contains 11 residues. CDR1 is PRHDT and CDR2 is FYEKMQ in the germline V gene (reference sequence). The CDR3 sequence is CASSRAGEQFF. The CDR3 DNA follows: TGTGCCAGCAGCCGGGCTGGAGAGCAGTTCTTC. The variable domain in full, with the rest retrieved from reference TRBV13 and TRBJ2-1, is AAGVIQSPRHLIKEKRETATLKCYPIPRHDTVYWYQQGPGQDPQFLISFYEKMQSDKGSIPDRFSAQQFSDYHSELNMSSLELGDSALYFCASSRAGEQFFGPGTRLTVL.

This clonotype was recorded a few times. J is TRBJ2-7 and V is TRBV6-2 or TRBV6-3; D gene ambiguous. This CDR3 contains 18 residues. V was pared by 2 bases and J by 2 bases, with 22 bases between. CDR1 and CDR2 (germline): MNHEY, SVGEGT. The CDR3: CASSYAPYTARETYEQYF. CDR3 coding DNA: TGTGCCAGCAGTTACGCGCCCTACACAGCTCGCGAGACCTACGAGCAGTACTTC.

A remark on this clonotype: A read error may be the cause here, since a much bigger clone is one base away. V and J are TRBV19 and TRBJ2-1; the match to TRBD2 covers 8 bases. This CDR3 has 16 residues. Germline CDR1 LNHDA, CDR2 SQIVND (reference sequence). The CDR3 DNA follows: TGTGCCAGTAGTCTCAGAGAAGGCGGGGGGCACGGTGAGCGGTTCTTC. It encodes CASSLREGGGHGERFF.

As regards this clonotype: A single base separates this from a much larger clone, so it may be a read error. The chain has TRBV4-3 and TRBJ2-2; 7 bases line up with TRBD2. Germline CDR1 reads LGHNA; CDR2 reads YSLEER. The CDR3 has 15 residues. This CDR3 reads CASSQGTLRSGELSF. CDR3 sequence (DNA): TGCGCCAGCAGCCAAGGGACTCTACGGAGCGGGGAGCTGTCTTTT.

This clonotype has at least ten counts. This chain uses TRBV27 with TRBJ2-4, with D unclear. The CDR3 loop spans 15 amino acids. Germline values: CDR1 MNHEY, CDR2 SMNVEV (reference sequence). V dropped 1 base and J dropped 4 bases, with 11 bases sitting between them. CDR3 protein: CASSLWSGRKNIQYF. The CDR3 DNA reads TGTGCCAGCAGTTTATGGTCAGGCCGGAAAAACATTCAGTACTTC.